One sample yielded the 22 T cell receptor beta chains listed below, sequenced in a study of Ad26.COV2.S vaccination and SARS-CoV-2 variants. Assay: immunoSEQ multiplex PCR; the TCRdb copy retains only in-frame clones and omits some. The data hold around 370,000 clones, with roughly nine tenths observed a single time. This sample comprised peripheral blood, obtained after recovery from COVID-19. The receptors were gathered from a human donor who had recovered from COVID-19.

This chain connects TRBV7-9 to TRBJ1-5; perhaps TRBD1 as D (6 bases). CDR1 and CDR2 from the germline V gene are SEHNR and FQNEAQ (reference sequence). The CDR3 length is 15 residues. The V end lost 0 bases, the J end lost 5 bases, and 11 bases lay between the germline ends. The CDR3 sequence: CASSLARDIHQPQHF. Written as DNA, the CDR3 is TGTGCCAGCAGCTTAGCCAGGGACATCCATCAGCCCCAGCATTTT.

V usage is TRBV12-3 or TRBV12-4 and J usage is TRBJ1-2; TRBD1 matches 8 bases. Trimming removed 6 bases from V and 8 bases from J; junction bases left unmatched: 8. The CDR3 extends over 13 amino acids. The CDR3, as DNA: TGTGCCAGCAGCCCGACAGGGGCCGGGGGCTACACCTTC. This codes for CASSPTGAGGYTF.

This chain connects TRBV6-5 to TRBJ2-7, with D possibly matching TRBD2 (5 bases). The CDR3 is 14 residues long. Between the trimmed V and J ends, which lost 2 bases and 5 bases, there was a span of 13 bases. Germline-derived CDR1 and CDR2 are MNHEY and SVGAGI. This CDR3 is CASSYAQTTHEQYF. As DNA, the CDR3 is TGTGCCAGCAGTTACGCCCAGACTACCCACGAGCAGTACTTC.

The V call is TRBV3-1 (or the pseudogene TRBV3-2), the J call TRBJ1-1, with 7 bases aligning to TRBD1. The length of the CDR3 is 13 residues. The trim removed 6 bases at V and 2 bases at J, leaving 3 bases unmatched. Germline V gene sequence: CDR1 LGHDT, CDR2 YNNKEL (reference sequence). The CDR3 DNA is TGTGCCAGCAGTTGGGACAGCAACACTGAAGCTTTCTTT. Protein sequence: CASSWDSNTEAFF.

The V call is TRBV7-3, the J call TRBJ1-1, with D possibly matching TRBD1 (6 bases). From germline, CDR1 is SGHTA and CDR2 FQGTGA. The V end was cut by 4 bases, the J end by 6 bases, with 24 bases between. The CDR3 has 17 amino acids. The CDR3 DNA reads as TGTGCCAGCAGCTCGACACCACAGCGAGGGTCAGGGGCTGAAGCTTTCTTT. Amino acids: CASSSTPQRGSGAEAFF.

This clone was counted a single time. The genes are TRBV27 and TRBJ2-7; D is perhaps TRBD2 (7 bases). V lost 5 bases, J lost 2 bases, and 13 bases lay in between. This CDR3 is built from 14 residues. Germline-derived CDR1 and CDR2 are MNHEY and SMNVEV (reference sequence). CDR3 loop: CASSPTGGPYEQYF. The CDR3 DNA reads TGTGCCAGCAGTCCCACGGGGGGCCCCTACGAGCAGTACTTC.

The genes are TRBV12-3 or TRBV12-4 and TRBJ2-7; TRBD2 agrees at 11 bases. This CDR3 comprises 12 residues. Unmatched junction bases numbered 6, after V lost 5 bases and J lost 12 bases. For the CDR3, the DNA is TGTGCCAGCAGTCCCCGACTAGCGGGGCCGTACTTC. This sequence encodes CASSPRLAGPYF.

The rearrangement joins TRBV12-3 or TRBV12-4 to TRBJ1-2; perhaps TRBD1 as D (6 bases). Trimming stripped 5 bases from V and 7 bases from J, with 11 bases between. The CDR3 runs to 12 residues. CDR3 in amino acids: CASSHQTGGYTF. In nucleotides, the CDR3 is TGTGCCAGCAGTCATCAGACAGGTGGCTACACCTTC.

V usage is TRBV19 and J usage is TRBJ2-3; 7 bases are shared with TRBD2. CDR1 is LNHDA, CDR2 SQIVND, per germline (reference sequence). The CDR3 runs 16 residues. V shed 6 bases and J 5 bases; nucleotides not matched to a gene: 14. CDR3 amino acids: CASSGIAGDRGDTQYF. The CDR3, as DNA: TGTGCCAGTAGCGGAATAGCGGGCGATCGGGGAGATACGCAGTATTTT.

The rearrangement links TRBV5-1 to TRBJ1-4; D is possibly TRBD1 (5 bases). Germline V gene lookup returns CDR1 SGHRS and CDR2 YFSETQ. V dropped 7 bases and J dropped 4 bases, with 14 bases sitting between them. There are 14 residues in the CDR3. This CDR3 is CASARDGINEKLFF. The CDR3 nucleotides read TGCGCCAGCGCCAGGGACGGGATTAATGAAAAACTGTTTTTT. The variable domain in full, with the rest retrieved from reference TRBV5-1 and TRBJ1-4, is KAGVTQTPRYLIKTRGQQVTLSCSPISGHRSVSWYQQTPGQGLQFLFEYFSETQRNKGNFPGRFSGRQFSNSRSEMNVSTLELGDSALYLCASARDGINEKLFFGSGTQLSVL.

The V gene is TRBV5-5, the J gene TRBJ1-1, with D tentatively TRBD1 (5 bases). Germline loops: CDR1 SGHKS, CDR2 YYEKEE (reference sequence). Trimming removed 3 bases at V and 6 bases at J, with 12 bases between. CDR3 length: 13 amino acids. CDR3 nucleotide sequence: TGTGCCAGCAGCTATCAGGGTAGAGCTGAAGCTTTCTTT. It codes for CASSYQGRAEAFF. The complete variable domain, with remaining parts taken from reference TRBV5-5 and TRBJ1-1, reads DAGVTQSPTHLIKTRGQQVTLRCSPISGHKSVSWYQQVLGQGPQFIFQYYEKEERGRGNFPDRFSARQFPNYSSELNVNALLLGDSALYLCASSYQGRAEAFFGQGTRLTVV.

This rearrangement joins TRBV11-2 to TRBJ1-1; tentatively, D is TRBD1 (6 bases). This CDR3 spans 17 amino acids. V lost 2 bases and J lost 1, with 17 bases in between. Per germline, CDR1 SGHAT and CDR2 FQNNGV. The CDR3 protein is CASSLLTLGTSNTEAFF. The CDR3 nucleotides read TGTGCCAGCAGCTTACTTACACTCGGGACATCGAACACTGAAGCTTTCTTT. The full variable domain, with the rest looked up from reference TRBV11-2 and TRBJ1-1, is EAGVAQSPRYKIIEKRQSVAFWCNPISGHATLYWYQQILGQGPKLLIQFQNNGVVDDSQLPKDRFSAERLKGVDSTLKIQPAKLEDSAVYLCASSLLTLGTSNTEAFFGQGTRLTVV.

To note about this clone: Other DNA sequences within the sample encode an identical CDR3. This chain uses TRBV6-5 with TRBJ1-5, with 10 bases that match TRBD1. Germline values: CDR1 MNHEY, CDR2 SVGAGI. After removal of 6 bases from V and 7 bases from J, the junction contained 3 bases not matched to a gene. The CDR3 loop spans 13 amino acids. The CDR3 DNA follows: TGTGCCAGCAGGCGGGACAGGGGCCAGCCCCAGCATTTT. The encoded protein is CASRRDRGQPQHF.

To note about this clone: Its ends do not fully match the called genes, so a read error is possible. Other DNA sequences of this sample code for an identical CDR3. The V gene is TRBV12-3 or TRBV12-4, the J gene TRBJ1-1; D ambiguous. The CDR3 is made up of 13 amino acids. The CDR3 loop is CASSLSVNTEAFF. DNA for the CDR3: TGTGCCAGTAGTTTGTCAGTGAACACTGAAGCTTTCTTT.

V is TRBV5-4 and J is TRBJ1-2; D might be TRBD1 (5 bases). Germline V gene lookup returns CDR1 SGHNT and CDR2 YYREEE (reference sequence). The CDR3 extends over 14 amino acids. Trimming shortened V by 4 bases and J by 0 bases, and 10 bases separated the two germline ends. The CDR3 nucleotides are TGTGCCAGCAGCCGGGAGACAGCTAACTATGGCTACACCTTC. Protein product: CASSRETANYGYTF.

The gene calls are TRBV9 and TRBJ1-6, with D possibly being TRBD1 (6 bases). There are 15 residues in the CDR3. Germline CDR1 is SGDLS and CDR2 is YYNGEE. V was shortened by 3 bases and J by 6 bases, with 13 bases between the two germline ends. The CDR3 sequence: CASSGGQSLNSPLHF. Written as DNA, the CDR3 is TGTGCCAGCAGCGGAGGACAGAGCCTTAATTCACCCCTCCACTTT.

The V call is TRBV7-9, the J call TRBJ2-3; D gene unclear. V was pared by 2 bases and J by 5 bases, with 8 bases between. CDR1 and CDR2 from the germline V gene are SEHNR and FQNEAQ (reference sequence). This CDR3 has 13 amino acids. The CDR3 bases are TGTGCCAGCAGCTTATTCTCGGGAGATACGCAGTATTTT. Translation gives CASSLFSGDTQYF.

As for this clone: One end of the junction does not line up with germline, which may come from a read error. This rearrangement joins TRBV9 to TRBJ2-1, with D perhaps matching TRBD2 (6 bases). CDR3 size: 12 residues. Germline values: CDR1 SGDLS, CDR2 YYNGEE. Here the CDR3 reads CASSGWNNEQFF. The CDR3 region has the DNA TGTGCCAGTAGCGGTTGGAACAATGAGCAGTTCTTC.

The chain uses TRBV15 and TRBJ2-2; D is unclear. Deletions cut 1 base from V and 6 bases from J, with 6 bases between. CDR3 length: 13 amino acids. Germline CDR1 and CDR2: LNHNV and YYDKDF (reference sequence). In DNA, the CDR3 is TGTGCCACCAGCAGAGCCGTTCCCGGGGAGCTGTTTTTT. Its protein product is CATSRAVPGELFF.

The rearrangement links TRBV9 to TRBJ1-1; D gene unclear. Per germline, CDR1 SGDLS and CDR2 YYNGEE. Trimming cost V 3 bases and J 1 base, with 1 base left between them. The CDR3 totals 11 residues. DNA for the CDR3: TGTGCCAGCAGCGGGAACACTGAAGCTTTCTTT. Encoded protein: CASSGNTEAFF.

The chain joins TRBV9 to TRBJ2-7, with 7 bases matching TRBD1. Germline V lookup: CDR1 SGDLS, CDR2 YYNGEE. The CDR3 contains 14 residues. Trimming took 0 bases from V and 5 from J; bases not matched to a gene: 5. Here the CDR3 DNA reads TGTGCCAGCAGCGTAGAAGGGGGCAACGACGAGCAGTACTTC. Translated: CASSVEGGNDEQYF.

The chain has TRBV5-1 and TRBJ1-1, with 9 bases identical to TRBD1. V lost 4 bases to trimming and J lost 5 bases; unmatched junction nucleotides: 3. CDR1 is SGHRS, CDR2 YFSETQ, per germline. The CDR3 extends over 13 amino acids. CDR3 protein: CASSPGQGTEAFF. The CDR3 DNA is TGCGCCAGCAGCCCCGGACAGGGGACTGAAGCTTTCTTT.